This TCR beta chain is from a study of CD8+ T cells in alopecia areata. Study at large: Patients received oral tofacitinib, 5 to 10 mg twice daily, for moderate-to-severe alopecia areata. Study-wide results and limits: Higher clonality and more expanded CD8+ clones appeared in lesional than normal scalp. For baseline CD8+ expansion, any link to response stays uncertain with one nonresponder.

This sample's treatment: oral pan-JAK inhibitor, 5-10 mg twice daily. Germline V gene data show CDR1 as SGHDT and CDR2 as YYEEEE. This CDR3 spans 13 amino acids. Trimming pared 0 bases from V and 6 bases from J, leaving 10 bases between. A note on this clone: The antigen remains unidentified.

Sequencing used cDNA as its template, made by extracting RNA and reverse transcribing it. Produced via immunoSEQ multiplex PCR; TCRdb's table is partial and in-frame only. The sample has 60,000 to 85,000 clones, approximately 66% seen once. The source is a human donor with alopecia areata. This material consisted of CD8+ T cells sorted from blood, taken at week 24, from a patient treated with tofacitinib. The chain joins TRBV5-6 to TRBJ2-7, with D uncertain. The CDR3: CASSLGRTTEQYF. The DNA for the CDR3 is TGTGCCAGCAGCTTGGGACGGACCACCGAGCAGTACTTC.